The 14 T cell receptor beta chains in this list originate from one sample, sequenced in a study of blood T cell repertoires in COVID-19. The repertoire was sequenced with immunoSEQ multiplex PCR; TCRdb's copy has only in-frame clones and lacks some. The sample shows some 58,000 clones, 75% to 90% of them seen only once. The sequenced sample consisted of peripheral blood. The receptor source for this set is a man aged 60 to 69 with COVID-19, enrolled during active disease.

This rearrangement joins TRBV29-1 to TRBJ2-2; D remains unclear. The CDR3 extends over 15 amino acids. V lost 7 bases, J lost 2 bases, and 17 bases lay in between. Germline V gene data show CDR1 as SQVTM and CDR2 as ANQGSEA. CDR3 amino acids: CSAERGTSNTGELFF. Here the CDR3 DNA reads TGCAGCGCGGAGCGTGGAACTTCCAACACCGGGGAGCTGTTTTTT.

This chain joins TRBV7-9 and TRBJ2-1; no clear D. The germline V gene encodes CDR1 SEHNR and CDR2 FQNEAQ (reference sequence). V lost 1 base and J 4 bases, leaving 11 bases between the germline ends. CDR3 size: 15 residues. The CDR3: CASSLERDRYNEQFF. Written as DNA, the CDR3 is TGTGCCAGCAGCTTAGAGCGAGACCGTTACAATGAGCAGTTCTTC.

The chain links TRBV5-1 to TRBJ2-7; D is ambiguous. Trimming took off 0 bases at V and 2 bases at J, with 9 bases between the two ends. The CDR3 is 14 residues long. Per germline, CDR1 SGHRS and CDR2 YFSETQ. The CDR3 loop reads CASSLDPVPYEQYF. The CDR3 DNA reads TGCGCCAGCAGCTTGGATCCAGTCCCCTACGAGCAGTACTTC.

This clone was observed a handful of times. V usage is TRBV7-2 and J usage is TRBJ1-6, with no clear D. The germline V gene has CDR1 SGHTA and CDR2 FQGNSA. The V end was cut by 1 base, the J end by 14 bases, with 6 bases between. The CDR3 consists of 11 residues. The DNA of the CDR3 is TGTGCCAGCAGCTTAGTGGCAACCCTCCACTTT. It is translated as CASSLVATLHF.

The rearrangement joins TRBV29-1 to TRBJ1-1; a possible D gene is TRBD1 (6 bases). Germline loops: CDR1 SQVTM, CDR2 ANQGSEA. V shed 6 bases and J shed 4 bases, with 12 bases lying between them. This CDR3 is built from 12 residues. The CDR3 DNA sequence: TGCAGCGTCCTCTTAGGGGGCACTGAAGCTTTCTTT. Translation gives CSVLLGGTEAFF.

The chain couples TRBV19 to TRBJ2-5; D is possibly TRBD2 (6 bases). V lost 4 bases, J lost 5 bases, and 14 bases lay in between. CDR3 size: 14 residues. Looked up from germline, CDR1 is LNHDA and CDR2 is SQIVND (reference sequence). CDR3 DNA: TGTGCCAGTAGTAAGGGACTGGCGAGGGAGACCCAGTACTTC. The encoded protein is CASSKGLARETQYF.

This clone has only a few counts. V usage is TRBV11-2 and J usage is TRBJ2-2, with a tentative D call TRBD2 (6 bases). There are 13 residues in the CDR3. Per germline, CDR1 SGHAT and CDR2 FQNNGV. Between the trimmed V and J ends, which lost 5 bases and 4 bases, there was a span of 8 bases. CDR3 residues: CASSPAGTGELFF. DNA for the CDR3: TGTGCCAGCAGCCCAGCGGGCACCGGGGAGCTGTTTTTT.

This clone was seen ten or more times. The gene calls are TRBV5-6 and TRBJ2-7, with TRBD1 as a possible D gene (5 bases). Trimming stripped 5 bases from V and 2 bases from J, with 11 bases between. The CDR3 is 13 amino acids. Germline CDR1 SGHDT, CDR2 YYEEEE. The CDR3 sequence: CASSFFRAYEQYF. CDR3 nucleotide sequence: TGTGCCAGCAGTTTCTTCAGGGCCTACGAGCAGTACTTC. Full variable domain (outside the CDR3, taken from reference TRBV5-6 and TRBJ2-7): DAGVTQSPTHLIKTRGQQVTLRCSPKSGHDTVSWYQQALGQGPQFIFQYYEEEERQRGNFPDRFSGHQFPNYSSELNVNALLLGDSALYLCASSFFRAYEQYFGPGTRLTVT.

CDR3 coding DNA: TGTGCCAGCAGTTCCCAGGGATATGGCTACACCTTC. This encodes CASSSQGYGYTF. The chain employs TRBV27 and TRBJ1-2; tentatively, D is TRBD1 (5 bases). The germline V gene encodes CDR1 MNHEY and CDR2 SMNVEV (reference sequence). This CDR3 has 12 amino acids. V was cut by 4 bases and J by 5 bases, with 8 bases left in between.

This chain links TRBV29-1 with TRBJ2-5; possible D gene TRBD2, 6 bases. V was pared by 6 bases and J by 7 bases, with 15 bases between. The CDR3 spans 12 residues. Looked up from germline, CDR1 is SQVTM and CDR2 is ANQGSEA. DNA of the CDR3: TGCAGCGTCAACGGAGGGGCCGGGACCCAGTACTTC. Amino acids: CSVNGGAGTQYF.

This clone was detected only a few times. The chain links TRBV19 to TRBJ2-4, with unresolved D. CDR3 length: 15 amino acids. Germline V gene data show CDR1 as LNHDA and CDR2 as SQIVND (reference sequence). Trimming left V 5 bases short and J 0 bases short, with 11 bases between. CDR3 amino acids: CASSLRHLAKNIQYF. In DNA, the CDR3 is TGTGCCAGTAGTCTGCGACACCTAGCCAAAAACATTCAGTACTTC.

In its sample, this clone ranks as medium-sized (0.01 to 0.1%). The chain carries TRBV4-3 and TRBJ2-7, with 11 bases lining up with TRBD2. CDR3 size: 15 residues. Germline CDR1 and CDR2: LGHNA and YSLEER. The ends lost 4 bases at V and 6 bases at J; junction bases unmatched: 8. CDR3 nucleotide sequence: TGCGCCAGCAGCCGCTACACCGGGACTAGCGGCGAGCAGTACTTC. This translates into CASSRYTGTSGEQYF.

The chain couples TRBV3-1 (or the pseudogene TRBV3-2) to TRBJ2-5, with D hard to call. Trimming stripped 2 bases from V and 2 bases from J, with 6 bases between. The CDR3 contains 13 residues. Germline V gene data show CDR1 as LGHDT and CDR2 as YNNKEL (reference sequence). The CDR3 region has the DNA TGTGCCAGCAGCCAAACTTCACAAGAGACCCAGTACTTC. This translates into CASSQTSQETQYF.

This rearrangement joins TRBV5-1 to TRBJ1-5; perhaps TRBD1 as D (5 bases). This CDR3 region has 15 residues. Trimming took 2 bases from V and 4 from J, leaving 13 bases between them. Germline values: CDR1 SGHRS, CDR2 YFSETQ. The CDR3 nucleotides are TGCGCCAGCAGCTTAGGCGGGGCGCCTAATCAGCCCCAGCATTTT. Translation: CASSLGGAPNQPQHF.